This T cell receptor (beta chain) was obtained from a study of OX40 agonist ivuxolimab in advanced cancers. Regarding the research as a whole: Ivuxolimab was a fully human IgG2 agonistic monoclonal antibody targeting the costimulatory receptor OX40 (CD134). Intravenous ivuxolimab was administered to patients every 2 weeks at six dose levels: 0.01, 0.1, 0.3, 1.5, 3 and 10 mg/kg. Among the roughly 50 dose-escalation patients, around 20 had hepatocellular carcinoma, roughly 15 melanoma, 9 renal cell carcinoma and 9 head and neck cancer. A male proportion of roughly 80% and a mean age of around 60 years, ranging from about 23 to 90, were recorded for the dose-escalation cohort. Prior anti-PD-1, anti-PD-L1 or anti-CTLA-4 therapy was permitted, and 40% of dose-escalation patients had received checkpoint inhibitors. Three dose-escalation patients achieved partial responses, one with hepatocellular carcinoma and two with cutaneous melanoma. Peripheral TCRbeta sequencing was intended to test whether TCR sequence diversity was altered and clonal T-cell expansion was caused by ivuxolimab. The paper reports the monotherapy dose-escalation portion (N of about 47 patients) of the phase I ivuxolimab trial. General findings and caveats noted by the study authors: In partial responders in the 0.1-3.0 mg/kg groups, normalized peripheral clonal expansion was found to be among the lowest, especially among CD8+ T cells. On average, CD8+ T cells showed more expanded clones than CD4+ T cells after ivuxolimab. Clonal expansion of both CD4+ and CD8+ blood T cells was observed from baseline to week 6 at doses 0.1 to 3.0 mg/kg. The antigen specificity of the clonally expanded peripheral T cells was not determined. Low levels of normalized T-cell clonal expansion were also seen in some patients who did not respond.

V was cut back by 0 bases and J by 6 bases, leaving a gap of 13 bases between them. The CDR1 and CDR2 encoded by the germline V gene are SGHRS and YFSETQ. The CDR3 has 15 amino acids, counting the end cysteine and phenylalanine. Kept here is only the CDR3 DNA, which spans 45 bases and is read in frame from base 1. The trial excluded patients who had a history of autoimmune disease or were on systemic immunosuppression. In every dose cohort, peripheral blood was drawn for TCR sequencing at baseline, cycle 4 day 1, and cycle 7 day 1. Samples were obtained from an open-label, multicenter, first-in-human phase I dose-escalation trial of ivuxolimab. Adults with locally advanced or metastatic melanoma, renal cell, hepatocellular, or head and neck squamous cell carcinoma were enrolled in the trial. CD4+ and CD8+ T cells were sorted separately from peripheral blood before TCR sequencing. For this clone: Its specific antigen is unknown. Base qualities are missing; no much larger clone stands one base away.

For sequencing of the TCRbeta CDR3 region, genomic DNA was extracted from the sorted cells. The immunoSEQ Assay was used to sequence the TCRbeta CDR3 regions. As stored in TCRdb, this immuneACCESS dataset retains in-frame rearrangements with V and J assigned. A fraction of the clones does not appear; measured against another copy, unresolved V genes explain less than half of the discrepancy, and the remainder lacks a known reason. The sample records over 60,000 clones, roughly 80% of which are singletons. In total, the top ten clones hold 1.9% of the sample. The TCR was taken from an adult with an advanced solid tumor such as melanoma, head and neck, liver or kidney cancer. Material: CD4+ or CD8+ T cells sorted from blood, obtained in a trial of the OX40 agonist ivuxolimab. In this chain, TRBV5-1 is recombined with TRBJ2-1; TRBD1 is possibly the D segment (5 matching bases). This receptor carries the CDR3 CASSLELPGSNEQFF. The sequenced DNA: TGCGCCAGCAGCTTGGAGTTGCCAGGGTCCAATGAGCAGTTCTTC.